The source of this TCR beta chain is a study of blood T cell repertoires in COVID-19. Study-level information: Samples taken during acute and convalescent COVID-19 were collected in the United States, Italy and Spain.

Original methodology: Using reference gene primer amplification, nucleated cell counts were estimated. Sequencing used immunoSEQ multiplex PCR; TCRdb keeps in-frame clones, though not all of them. The DNA was the basis for D and trimming; V, J and clone size are from that table. Of under 200,000 clones listed, roughly 84% are singletons. This clone was counted between two and nine times. The V end was cut by 7 bases, the J end by 4 bases, with 11 bases between. This CDR3 spans 14 amino acids. Germline values: CDR1 MDHEN, CDR2 SYDVKM. The sequence was obtained from a human donor with acute or convalescent COVID-19. The donor label of this sample is uncertain. V is TRBV28 and J is TRBJ1-6, with unresolved D. Specimen: peripheral blood. CDR3 amino acids: CASMGSIYNSPLHF. CDR3 DNA: TGTGCCAGCATGGGGAGCATTTATAATTCACCCCTCCACTTT.